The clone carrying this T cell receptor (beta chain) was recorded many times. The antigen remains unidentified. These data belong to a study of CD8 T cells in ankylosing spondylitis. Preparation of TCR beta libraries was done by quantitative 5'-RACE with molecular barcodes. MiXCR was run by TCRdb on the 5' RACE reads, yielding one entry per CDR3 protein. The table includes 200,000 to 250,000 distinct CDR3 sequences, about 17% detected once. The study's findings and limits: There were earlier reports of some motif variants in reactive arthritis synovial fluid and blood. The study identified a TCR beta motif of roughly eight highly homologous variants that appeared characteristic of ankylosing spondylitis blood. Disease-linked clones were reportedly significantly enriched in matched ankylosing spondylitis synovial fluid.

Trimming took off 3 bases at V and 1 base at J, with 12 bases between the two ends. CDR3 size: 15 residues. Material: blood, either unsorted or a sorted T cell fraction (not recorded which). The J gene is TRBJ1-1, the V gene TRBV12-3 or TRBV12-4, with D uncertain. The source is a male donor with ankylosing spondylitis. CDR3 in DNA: TGTGCCAGCAGTTTGGGCAGCCTTGGGAACACTGAAGCTTTCTTT. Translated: CASSLGSLGNTEAFF.